A single sample is the source of the 8 T cell receptor beta chains below, sequenced in a study of OX40 agonist ivuxolimab in advanced cancers. This table comes from immunoSEQ multiplex PCR, and its TCRdb copy is limited to in-frame clones, with some not included. Counted here are 30,000 to 40,000 clones, about four fifths occurring once; the ten biggest clones make up 15% to 20%. Sequencing used CD4+ or CD8+ T cells sorted from blood, obtained in a trial of the OX40 agonist ivuxolimab. These receptors were obtained from an adult with an advanced solid tumor such as melanoma, head and neck, liver or kidney cancer.

J is TRBJ2-7 and V is TRBV7-8, with D possibly being TRBD2 (6 bases). Trimming removed 5 bases from V and 2 bases from J, with 13 bases in between. This CDR3 contains 14 residues. The germline V gene encodes CDR1 SGHVS and CDR2 FQNEAQ. Here the CDR3 DNA reads TGTGCCAGCAGCGGATCAGGGAGGACCTACGAGCAGTACTTC. Protein product: CASSGSGRTYEQYF.

The gene calls are TRBV7-9 and TRBJ2-7; possible D gene TRBD2, 5 bases. Germline-derived CDR1 and CDR2 are SEHNR and FQNEAQ (reference sequence). Trimming took 1 base from V and 6 from J, leaving 7 bases between them. The CDR3 is made up of 12 amino acids. The CDR3 DNA sequence: TGTGCCAGCAGCTTAGGCACTAGCGAGCAGTACTTC. Translating it yields CASSLGTSEQYF.

This clone was seen only a few times. The chain links TRBV18 to TRBJ1-4; D is uncertain. Trimming removed 3 bases at V and 0 bases at J, with 14 bases between. The CDR3 consists of 17 residues. Germline CDR1 is KGHSH and CDR2 is LQKENI. The CDR3 nucleotides are TGTGCCAGCTCACCGACGGTAAACCAAGCAACTAATGAAAAACTGTTTTTT. This encodes CASSPTVNQATNEKLFF.

The V gene is TRBV2, the J gene TRBJ2-2; 9 positions agree with TRBD1. The CDR3 length is 16 residues. CDR1 is SNHLY, CDR2 FYNNEI, per germline. Losses at the gene ends were 5 bases for V and 0 bases for J; bases not matched to a gene: 4. The CDR3 DNA reads TGTGCCAGCAGTCCCGGGACAGGGCCGAACACCGGGGAGCTGTTTTTT. It is translated as CASSPGTGPNTGELFF.

J is TRBJ2-5 and V is TRBV28; TRBD2 might be the D (6 bases). The CDR3 is 17 residues long. Germline loops: CDR1 MDHEN, CDR2 SYDVKM. Trimming took 5 bases from V and 0 from J, leaving 19 bases between them. The CDR3 region is CASSPRISGPYQETQYF. CDR3 bases: TGTGCCAGCAGTCCACGGATAAGCGGGCCGTACCAAGAGACCCAGTACTTC.

The V call is TRBV7-9, the J call TRBJ1-2; 10 nucleotides line up with TRBD1. This CDR3 has 14 residues. After removal of 5 bases from V and 2 bases from J, the junction contained 2 bases not matched to a gene. Germline lookup yields CDR1 SEHNR and CDR2 FQNEAQ (reference sequence). CDR3 nucleotide sequence: TGTGCCAGCAGCCTGGGACAGGGGAACTATGGCTACACCTTC. It yields the protein CASSLGQGNYGYTF.

The rearrangement joins TRBV7-9 to TRBJ2-1; perhaps TRBD2 as D (6 bases). Germline CDR1 reads SEHNR; CDR2 reads FQNEAQ (reference sequence). This CDR3 spans 14 amino acids. Here the CDR3 reads CAKGGDQRFDEQFF. DNA of the CDR3: TGTGCTAAAGGAGGGGACCAAAGGTTCGATGAGCAGTTCTTC.

The rearrangement links TRBV27 to TRBJ2-7; maybe TRBD1 (6 bases). This CDR3 comprises 14 residues. Trimming took off 5 bases at V and 6 bases at J, with 17 bases between the two ends. Per the germline V gene, CDR1 is MNHEY and CDR2 is SMNVEV (reference sequence). The CDR3 reads CASSPGTLAGEQYF. For the CDR3, the DNA is TGTGCCAGCAGTCCGGGGACACTGGCGGGCGAGCAGTACTTC.